Below, 29 T cell receptor beta chains from the same sample are listed, as sequenced in a study of blood T cell repertoires in COVID-19. Assay used: immunoSEQ multiplex PCR; TCRdb lists only in-frame clones, some missing. The data hold about 200,000 clones, with roughly 90% observed a single time. Material for sequencing was peripheral blood. Every receptor here comes from a man aged 45 to 65 with acute or convalescent COVID-19.

This clone appeared once. The V gene is TRBV19, the J gene TRBJ1-1; D call uncertain. The CDR3 has 14 residues. Trimming took off 3 bases at V and 2 bases at J, with 10 bases between the two ends. Germline V CDR1 and CDR2: LNHDA, SQIVND (reference sequence). In nucleotides, the CDR3 is TGTGCCAGTAGTATGTGGCGGGGAAACACTGAAGCTTTCTTT. Translating it yields CASSMWRGNTEAFF.

The J gene is TRBJ2-5, the V gene TRBV9; D is possibly TRBD2 (5 bases). This CDR3 is built from 15 residues. Germline values: CDR1 SGDLS, CDR2 YYNGEE. V was clipped by 0 bases and J by 2 bases, with 11 bases between them. CDR3 amino acids: CASSVGLRGQETQYF. The CDR3 region has the DNA TGTGCCAGCAGCGTAGGCCTGAGAGGGCAAGAGACCCAGTACTTC.

This chain uses TRBV7-3 with TRBJ2-1; 13 bases map to TRBD2. V lost 5 bases to trimming and J lost 7 bases; unmatched junction nucleotides: 26. CDR3 length: 22 amino acids. Germline V gene data show CDR1 as SGHTA and CDR2 as FQGTGA. The CDR3 loop is CASSLSGSGGDRTSGSYNEQFF. CDR3 bases: TGTGCCAGCAGCCTGTCAGGTAGCGGGGGCGACAGGACTAGCGGGAGCTATAATGAGCAGTTCTTC.

The V call is TRBV7-9, the J call TRBJ1-2; perhaps TRBD1 as D (6 bases). The CDR3 loop spans 15 amino acids. Trimming removed 5 bases at V and 5 bases at J, with 18 bases between. Germline V CDR1 and CDR2: SEHNR, FQNEAQ (reference sequence). DNA for the CDR3: TGTGCCAGCAGCCGCGGGGGGGCATTCGGGTATGGCTACACCTTC. It codes for CASSRGGAFGYGYTF.

The V and J genes are TRBV28 and TRBJ1-1; no definite D call. Germline V gene lookup returns CDR1 MDHEN and CDR2 SYDVKM. Trimming removed 3 bases at V and 4 bases at J, with 12 bases between. The CDR3 has 14 residues. The CDR3 nucleotides are TGTGCCAGCAGTTTCCGGTTATTGAGCACTGAAGCTTTCTTT. Amino acid sequence: CASSFRLLSTEAFF.

This clone has just one count. The V gene is TRBV7-9, the J gene TRBJ2-3; tentatively, D is TRBD2 (5 bases). The V and J ends lost 5 bases and 1 base respectively, with 13 bases between them. Germline lookup yields CDR1 SEHNR and CDR2 FQNEAQ (reference sequence). CDR3 length: 15 amino acids. The CDR3, as DNA: TGTGCCAGCAGCCTCGGCGCGGGTCGCACAGATACGCAGTATTTT. This codes for CASSLGAGRTDTQYF.

This clone appeared once. The V gene is TRBV6-5, the J gene TRBJ1-2; D might be TRBD1 (5 bases). The CDR3 runs to 13 residues. Germline assignment: CDR1 MNHEY and CDR2 SVGAGI. V lost 2 bases and J lost 8, with 12 bases in between. CDR3 loop: CASSYEAGRGYTF. The DNA for the CDR3 is TGTGCCAGCAGTTACGAGGCAGGGAGGGGCTACACCTTC.

The chain combines TRBV9 with TRBJ1-4; TRBD1 might be the D (6 bases). This CDR3 comprises 14 residues. V was cut by 5 bases and J by 5 bases, with 13 bases left in between. Germline V lookup: CDR1 SGDLS, CDR2 YYNGEE. The chain's CDR3 is CASSQGRPNEKLFF. Here the CDR3 DNA reads TGTGCCAGCAGTCAGGGGCGTCCGAATGAAAAACTGTTTTTT.

The V gene is TRBV6-5, the J gene TRBJ1-2; D remains unclear. V lost 4 bases to trimming and J lost 4 bases, with 4 bases between them. The length of the CDR3 is 11 residues. The germline gives CDR1 MNHEY, CDR2 SVGAGI. The CDR3 region is CASSSGYGYTF. In nucleotides, the CDR3 is TGTGCCAGCAGTTCAGGCTATGGCTACACCTTC.

The chain has TRBV28 and TRBJ1-4, with TRBD1 matching over 8 bases. J lost 8 bases, V lost 5 bases, and 10 bases had no gene match. Germline CDR1 MDHEN, CDR2 SYDVKM. CDR3 length: 15 amino acids. DNA of the CDR3: TGTGCCAGCAGTCCCTCGGACAGGGTGAACGAAAAACTGTTTTTT. Translating it yields CASSPSDRVNEKLFF.

The V gene is TRBV29-1, the J gene TRBJ2-7; D gene uncertain. Trimming cost V 7 bases and J 3 bases, with 16 bases left between them. Per the germline V gene, CDR1 is SQVTM and CDR2 is ANQGSEA. The CDR3 covers 13 residues. CDR3 residues: CSAGHRVGYEQYF. CDR3 coding DNA: TGCAGCGCTGGCCATCGTGTCGGCTACGAGCAGTACTTC.

V gene TRBV6-5 combines with J gene TRBJ2-3; 10 bases line up with TRBD2. The germline V gene has CDR1 MNHEY and CDR2 SVGAGI. V was clipped by 2 bases and J by 5 bases; unmatched bases: 7. The CDR3 totals 16 residues. The CDR3 nucleotides are TGTGCCAGCAGTTACGTCGCTAGCGGGGGCGGAGATACGCAGTATTTT. Translated, it gives CASSYVASGGGDTQYF.

J is TRBJ1-6 and V is TRBV5-1; D perhaps matches TRBD1 (5 bases). Germline CDR1 SGHRS, CDR2 YFSETQ. The CDR3 sequence is 15 residues long. Trimming pared 4 bases from V and 4 bases from J, leaving 12 bases between. The CDR3 DNA is TGCGCCAGCAGCCCGCAGGAGGGGTATAATTCACCCCTCCACTTT. It is translated as CASSPQEGYNSPLHF.

V and J are TRBV18 and TRBJ2-1; D possibly corresponds to TRBD2 (6 bases). Germline V gene sequence: CDR1 KGHSH, CDR2 LQKENI. Trimming shortened V by 4 bases and J by 0 bases, and 10 bases separated the two germline ends. The CDR3 consists of 15 residues. The CDR3 is CASSHAGSSYNEQFF. CDR3 bases: TGTGCCAGCTCACACGCCGGGAGCTCCTACAATGAGCAGTTCTTC.

The chain couples TRBV16 to TRBJ1-4; a weak D match, TRBD1 (5 bases). Germline V gene data show CDR1 as KGHSY and CDR2 as FQNENV. The CDR3 is 14 amino acids. Trimming cost V 0 bases and J 8 bases, with 10 bases left between them. The CDR3 is CASSQSGVNEKLFF. The CDR3 DNA follows: TGTGCCAGCAGCCAATCAGGGGTGAACGAAAAACTGTTTTTT.

This chain links TRBV5-6 with TRBJ1-3, with 7 positions matching TRBD1. Germline V gene lookup returns CDR1 SGHDT and CDR2 YYEEEE. The CDR3 sequence is 16 residues long. J lost 2 bases, V lost 4 bases, and 9 bases had no gene match. Here the CDR3 DNA reads TGTGCCAGCAGCCAAGGCAGGGGGACCACTGGAAACACCATATATTTT. Translating gives CASSQGRGTTGNTIYF.

The V gene is TRBV7-3, the J gene TRBJ1-6; 7 bases line up with TRBD1. This CDR3 is built from 16 residues. Losses at the gene ends were 2 bases for V and 8 bases for J; bases not matched to a gene: 9. The germline V gene has CDR1 SGHTA and CDR2 FQGTGA. CDR3 residues: CASSLDGSGGDSPLHF. CDR3 coding DNA: TGTGCCAGCAGCTTAGATGGGTCAGGGGGTGATTCACCCCTCCACTTT. Based on the CDR3 plus reference TRBV7-3 and TRBJ1-6, the full variable domain is GAGVSQTPSNKVTEKGKYVELRCDPISGHTALYWYRQSLGQGPEFLIYFQGTGAADDSGLPNDRFFAVRPEGSVSTLKIQRTERGDSAVYLCASSLDGSGGDSPLHFGNGTRLTVT.

This clone was seen once. CDR3 residues: CAWSGGVGDTQYF. The CDR3 DNA reads as TGTGCCTGGAGTGGCGGGGTAGGTGATACGCAGTATTTT. The V call is TRBV30, the J call TRBJ2-3; tentatively, D is TRBD2 (6 bases). The CDR3 is 13 residues long. The V gene lost 1 base and the J gene lost 6 bases, with 11 bases spanning the gap. Germline V gene sequence: CDR1 GTSNPN, CDR2 SVGIG (reference sequence). Using reference TRBV30 and TRBJ2-3 for the parts outside the CDR3, the full variable domain is SQTIHQWPATLVQPVGSPLSLECTVEGTSNPNLYWYRQAAGRGLQLLFYSVGIGQISSEVPQNLSASRPQDRQFILSSKKLLLSDSGFYLCAWSGGVGDTQYFGPGTRLTVL.

J is TRBJ1-1 and V is TRBV2, with D tentatively TRBD1 (6 bases). This CDR3 contains 15 residues. Germline assignment: CDR1 SNHLY and CDR2 FYNNEI. The V gene lost 5 bases and the J gene lost 3 bases, with 16 bases spanning the gap. The CDR3 nucleotides read TGTGCCAGCAGTTCGGACAGAGGTGGTCACACTGAAGCTTTCTTT. This sequence encodes CASSSDRGGHTEAFF.

The rearrangement uses TRBV12-3 or TRBV12-4 and TRBJ1-4; TRBD1 is a possible D gene (5 bases). The V and J ends lost 7 bases and 6 bases respectively, with 12 bases between them. The CDR3 is 13 residues long. Here the CDR3 reads CASILGGDEKLFF. The CDR3 DNA sequence: TGTGCCAGCATCCTCGGGGGGGATGAAAAACTGTTTTTT.

This clone was counted between two and nine times. The rearrangement joins TRBV5-1 to TRBJ2-3, with D possibly TRBD1 on 6 matching bases. Germline lookup yields CDR1 SGHRS and CDR2 YFSETQ. V was clipped by 0 bases and J by 4 bases, with 12 bases between them. This CDR3 has 15 residues. In DNA form, the CDR3 reads TGCGCCAGCAGCTTGGGCCCACAGGGCGCAGATACGCAGTATTTT. Residues: CASSLGPQGADTQYF.

The chain couples TRBV7-8 to TRBJ2-7; 10 bases are shared with TRBD1. This CDR3 is 16 amino acids long. V shed 1 base, J shed 3 bases, and the junction held 6 bases outside the gene matches. From germline, CDR1 is SGHVS and CDR2 FQNEAQ. For the CDR3, the DNA is TGTGCCAGCAGCTTAGGAGGGACAGGGGCCGGCTACGAGCAGTACTTC. As protein: CASSLGGTGAGYEQYF.

The chain employs TRBV30 and TRBJ1-1; D gene ambiguous. Trimming pared 0 bases from V and 5 bases from J, leaving 13 bases between. The CDR3 length is 14 residues. Germline CDR1 is GTSNPN and CDR2 is SVGIG (reference sequence). The CDR3 DNA follows: TGTGCCTGGAGTGTACGTCTGGGAGCGACTGAAGCTTTCTTT. Translated, it gives CAWSVRLGATEAFF. Complete variable domain (other parts from reference TRBV30 and TRBJ1-1): SQTIHQWPATLVQPVGSPLSLECTVEGTSNPNLYWYRQAAGRGLQLLFYSVGIGQISSEVPQNLSASRPQDRQFILSSKKLLLSDSGFYLCAWSVRLGATEAFFGQGTRLTVV.

V gene TRBV9 combines with J gene TRBJ1-2; possible D gene TRBD1, 5 bases. Per the germline V gene, CDR1 is SGDLS and CDR2 is YYNGEE. The CDR3 contains 13 residues. The germline V and J ends were trimmed by 7 bases and 4 bases, with 14 bases remaining between them. Here the CDR3 reads CASGGGSVYGYTF. In nucleotides, the CDR3 is TGTGCCAGCGGGGGAGGCTCGGTCTATGGCTACACCTTC.

The J gene is TRBJ2-3, the V gene TRBV6-5, with a weak D call TRBD1 (5 bases). V was clipped by 0 bases and J by 4 bases, with 8 bases between them. Germline-derived CDR1 and CDR2 are MNHEY and SVGAGI. The CDR3 is made up of 14 amino acids. CDR3 amino acids: CASSYSGPPDTQYF. CDR3 sequence (DNA): TGTGCCAGCAGTTACTCGGGGCCCCCAGATACGCAGTATTTT.

J is TRBJ1-1 and V is TRBV19; perhaps TRBD1 as D (5 bases). Germline V lookup: CDR1 LNHDA, CDR2 SQIVND (reference sequence). This CDR3 has 16 amino acids. Between the trimmed V and J ends, which lost 3 bases and 1 base, there was a span of 15 bases. The CDR3 reads CASSIRGAAGNTEAFF. Here the CDR3 DNA reads TGTGCCAGTAGTATCCGGGGCGCAGCGGGGAACACTGAAGCTTTCTTT. Variable domain in full (rest from reference TRBV19 and TRBJ1-1): DGGITQSPKYLFRKEGQNVTLSCEQNLNHDAMYWYRQDPGQGLRLIYYSQIVNDFQKGDIAEGYSVSREKKESFPLTVTSAQKNPTAFYLCASSIRGAAGNTEAFFGQGTRLTVV.

The rearrangement joins TRBV7-2 to TRBJ1-2; 7 bases match TRBD1. V shed 1 base, J shed 4 bases, and the junction held 9 bases outside the gene matches. This CDR3 is built from 16 residues. Germline loops: CDR1 SGHTA, CDR2 FQGNSA. The CDR3 DNA sequence: TGTGCCAGCAGCTTAGGATTCGGGCGGGACAGCTATGGCTACACCTTC. As protein: CASSLGFGRDSYGYTF.

The chain carries TRBV7-9 and TRBJ2-3; 7 positions agree with TRBD2. The ends lost 3 bases at V and 1 base at J; junction bases unmatched: 4. This CDR3 is 15 amino acids long. Germline loops: CDR1 SEHNR, CDR2 FQNEAQ (reference sequence). CDR3 DNA: TGTGCCAGCAGCTTCCGCGGGGGAGGCACAGATACGCAGTATTTT. Residues: CASSFRGGGTDTQYF.

The chain is built from TRBV5-3 and TRBJ2-7, with D perhaps matching TRBD2 (7 bases). TRBV5-3 is given ORF status, its function remaining uncertain. V was trimmed by 6 bases and J by 7 bases, leaving 17 bases between them. The CDR3 loop spans 13 amino acids. CDR3 protein: CARTPRGGGEQYV. The CDR3 DNA follows: TGTGCCAGAACCCCGAGGGGAGGGGGTGAGCAGTACGTC.